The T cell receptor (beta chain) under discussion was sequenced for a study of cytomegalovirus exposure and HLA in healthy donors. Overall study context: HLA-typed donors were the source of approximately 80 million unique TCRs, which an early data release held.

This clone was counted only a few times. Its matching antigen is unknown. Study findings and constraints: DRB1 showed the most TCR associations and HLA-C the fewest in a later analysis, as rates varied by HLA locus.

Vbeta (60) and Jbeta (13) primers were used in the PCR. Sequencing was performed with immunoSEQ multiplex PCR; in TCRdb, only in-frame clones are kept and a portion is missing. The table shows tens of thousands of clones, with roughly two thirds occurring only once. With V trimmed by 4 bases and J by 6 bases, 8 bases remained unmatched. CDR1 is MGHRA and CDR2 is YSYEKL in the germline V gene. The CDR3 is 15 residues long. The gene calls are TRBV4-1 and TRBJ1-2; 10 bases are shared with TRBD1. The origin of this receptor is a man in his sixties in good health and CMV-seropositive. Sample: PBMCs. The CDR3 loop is CASSPTTGQGHGYTF. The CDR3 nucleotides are TGCGCCAGCAGCCCCACTACGGGACAGGGGCATGGCTACACCTTC.